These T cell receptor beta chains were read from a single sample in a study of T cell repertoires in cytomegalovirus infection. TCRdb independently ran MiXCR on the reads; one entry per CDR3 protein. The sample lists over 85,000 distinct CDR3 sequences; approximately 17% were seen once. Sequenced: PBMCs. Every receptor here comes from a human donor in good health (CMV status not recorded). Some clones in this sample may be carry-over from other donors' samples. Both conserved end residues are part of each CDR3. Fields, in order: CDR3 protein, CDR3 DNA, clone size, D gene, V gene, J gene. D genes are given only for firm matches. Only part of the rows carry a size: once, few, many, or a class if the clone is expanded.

CDR3: CASRAPNTAAHGANVLTF
DNA: TGTGCCAGCAGGGCCCCGAACACCGCCGCCCACGGGGCCAACGTCCTGACTTTC
size: many
D: -
V: TRBV7-6
J: TRBJ2-6

CDR3: CASSLAASNQPQHF
DNA: TGTGCCAGCAGCTTAGCTGCTAGCAATCAGCCCCAGCATTTT
size: many
D: -
V: TRBV7-9
J: TRBJ1-5

CDR3: CSQTGGTTEAFF
DNA: TGCAGCCAAACAGGGGGCACGACTGAAGCTTTCTTT
size: few
D: TRBD1
V: TRBV20-1
J: TRBJ1-1

CDR3: CASRLNTGELFF
DNA: TGTGCCAGCCGCTTAAACACCGGGGAGCTGTTTTTT
size: -
D: -
V: TRBV25-1
J: TRBJ2-2

CDR3: CASSSPWDRGYEQYF
DNA: TGTGCCAGCAGTTCCCCCTGGGACAGGGGGTACGAGCAGTACTTC
size: few
D: TRBD1
V: TRBV12-3/TRBV12-4
J: TRBJ2-7

CDR3: CSAGQGNQPQHF
DNA: TGCAGTGCTGGACAGGGGAATCAGCCCCAGCATTTT
size: few
D: TRBD1
V: TRBV20-1
J: TRBJ1-5

CDR3: CASNMLGPYNEQFF
DNA: TGTGCCAGCAACATGTTAGGCCCCTACAATGAGCAGTTCTTC
size: -
D: -
V: TRBV7-2
J: TRBJ2-1

CDR3: CASSPGSQETQYF
DNA: TGTGCCAGCTCACCGGGCAGCCAAGAGACCCAGTACTTC
size: few
D: -
V: TRBV18
J: TRBJ2-5

CDR3: CASSPTSGGAPDGELFF
DNA: TGTGCCAGCAGCCCGACTAGCGGGGGGGCCCCTGACGGGGAGCTGTTTTTT
size: many
D: TRBD2
V: TRBV7-2
J: TRBJ2-2

CDR3: CASTPRRAGETQYF
DNA: TGTGCCAGCACCCCACGGCGTGCGGGAGAGACCCAGTACTTC
size: medium-sized
D: -
V: TRBV7-2
J: TRBJ2-5

CDR3: CASSWRGGIDEQFF
DNA: TGTGCCAGCAGCTGGAGAGGGGGGATCGATGAGCAGTTCTTC
size: many
D: -
V: TRBV7-9
J: TRBJ2-1

CDR3: CASSLVSSGDTQYF
DNA: TGTGCCAGCAGCTTAGTTTCTAGCGGGGATACGCAGTATTTT
size: many
D: TRBD2
V: TRBV7-3
J: TRBJ2-3

CDR3: CASSLRGGGGELFF
DNA: TGTGCCAGCAGTCTCAGGGGTGGTGGCGGGGAGCTGTTTTTT
size: few
D: -
V: TRBV2
J: TRBJ2-2

CDR3: CSARERGRVQETQYF
DNA: TGCAGTGCTAGAGAGCGGGGAAGGGTGCAAGAGACCCAGTACTTC
size: few
D: -
V: TRBV20-1
J: TRBJ2-5

CDR3: CASSLDPSTGDITDTQYF
DNA: TGTGCCAGCAGCTTAGATCCATCAACAGGGGACATCACAGATACGCAGTATTTT
size: few
D: TRBD1
V: TRBV7-3
J: TRBJ2-3

CDR3: CASSLVGVVGGQETQYF
DNA: TGTGCCAGCAGCTTAGTGGGGGTGGTAGGGGGCCAGGAGACCCAGTACTTC
size: many
D: TRBD1
V: TRBV7-2
J: TRBJ2-5

CDR3: CASSLDGGTNEKLFF
DNA: TGTGCCAGCAGCCTAGACGGTGGAACTAATGAAAAACTGTTTTTT
size: few
D: -
V: TRBV7-9
J: TRBJ1-4

CDR3: CSALHSGGSTDTQYF
DNA: TGCAGTGCTCTTCATAGCGGGGGGAGCACAGATACGCAGTATTTT
size: -
D: TRBD2
V: TRBV20-1
J: TRBJ2-3

CDR3: CASSVRRGGNEQFF
DNA: TGTGCCAGCAGTGTACGGCGGGGGGGGAATGAGCAGTTCTTC
size: few
D: TRBD2
V: TRBV14
J: TRBJ2-1

CDR3: CASSQGGRRRTEAFF
DNA: TGCGCCAGCAGCCAAGGCGGGAGGAGGAGGACTGAAGCTTTCTTT
size: few
D: -
V: TRBV4-1
J: TRBJ1-1

CDR3: CASKGPSTDTQYF
DNA: TGTGCCAGCAAGGGACCCAGCACAGATACGCAGTATTTT
size: -
D: -
V: TRBV2
J: TRBJ2-3

CDR3: CASSTSGGTNTDTQYF
DNA: TGCGCCAGCAGCACCAGCGGGGGGACCAACACAGATACGCAGTATTTT
size: many
D: TRBD2
V: TRBV5-1
J: TRBJ2-3

CDR3: CASSRRENYGYTF
DNA: TGCGCCAGCAGTCGAAGGGAGAACTATGGCTACACCTTC
size: -
D: -
V: TRBV4-1
J: TRBJ1-2

CDR3: CSARESGKLDRGDGYTF
DNA: TGCAGTGCTAGAGAAAGCGGTAAACTGGACAGGGGTGATGGCTACACCTTC
size: -
D: TRBD1
V: TRBV20-1
J: TRBJ1-2

CDR3: CASSLNRQPQHF
DNA: TGTGCCAGCAGTTTAAACAGACAGCCCCAGCATTTT
size: -
D: -
V: TRBV28
J: TRBJ1-5

CDR3: CNARDLRLAGTQEQFF
DNA: TGCAATGCTAGAGATCTAAGACTAGCGGGGACCCAGGAGCAGTTCTTC
size: -
D: TRBD2
V: TRBV20-1
J: TRBJ2-1

CDR3: CASSLGDRLVREQYF
DNA: TGTGCCAGCAGCCTTGGGGACCGGTTGGTTCGCGAGCAGTACTTC
size: -
D: -
V: TRBV5-5
J: TRBJ2-7

CDR3: CASSSEGQGYNEQFF
DNA: TGCGCCAGCAGCTCCGAGGGACAGGGGTACAATGAGCAGTTCTTC
size: many
D: TRBD1
V: TRBV5-1
J: TRBJ2-1

CDR3: CASSLPYSLGYGYTF
DNA: TGTGCCAGCAGCCTTCCGTACAGCTTGGGCTATGGCTACACCTTC
size: many
D: -
V: TRBV7-2
J: TRBJ1-2

CDR3: CSVRGSGGREETQYF
DNA: TGCAGCGTTCGTGGGTCAGGGGGACGGGAAGAGACCCAGTACTTC
size: once
D: TRBD1
V: TRBV29-1
J: TRBJ2-5

CDR3: CASSIGGVNYGYTF
DNA: TGTGCCAGCAGCATAGGCGGGGTGAACTATGGCTACACCTTC
size: many
D: -
V: TRBV7-8
J: TRBJ1-2

CDR3: CAIWTDLTGDNEQFF
DNA: TGTGCCATCTGGACAGATCTAACAGGGGACAATGAGCAGTTCTTC
size: -
D: TRBD1
V: TRBV2
J: TRBJ2-1

CDR3: CASMADGGPDTQYF
DNA: TGTGCCAGCATGGCAGACGGGGGGCCAGATACGCAGTATTTT
size: few
D: -
V: TRBV2
J: TRBJ2-3

CDR3: CASSRARGGTEAFF
DNA: TGTGCCAGCAGCCGGGCCCGGGGTGGCACTGAAGCTTTCTTT
size: -
D: -
V: TRBV14
J: TRBJ1-1

CDR3: CASKVGSRLSNQPQHF
DNA: TGTGCCAGCAAGGTGGGCAGCCGTCTTAGCAATCAGCCCCAGCATTTT
size: few
D: -
V: TRBV28
J: TRBJ1-5

CDR3: CASSFGRGIGNQPQHF
DNA: TGTGCCAGCAGTTTCGGACGGGGAATAGGCAATCAGCCCCAGCATTTT
size: many
D: -
V: TRBV12-3/TRBV12-4
J: TRBJ1-5

CDR3: CSAQPPGTVEEPLHF
DNA: TGCAGTGCTCAGCCGCCCGGGACAGTAGAAGAACCCCTCCACTTT
size: -
D: TRBD1
V: TRBV20-1
J: TRBJ1-6

CDR3: CASSLDRVTPEAFF
DNA: TGTGCCAGCAGCTTAGATCGGGTCACTCCTGAAGCTTTCTTT
size: many
D: -
V: TRBV11-2
J: TRBJ1-1

CDR3: CAISSTGESAGGYTF
DNA: TGTGCCATCAGCTCGACAGGGGAAAGTGCCGGTGGCTACACCTTC
size: many
D: TRBD1
V: TRBV10-3
J: TRBJ1-2

CDR3: CASSLGGNRGMNTEAFF
DNA: TGTGCCAGCAGCTTAGGGGGTAACAGGGGGATGAACACTGAAGCTTTCTTT
size: many
D: TRBD1
V: TRBV7-2
J: TRBJ1-1

CDR3: CASSYTSGGRYTGELFF
DNA: TGTGCCAGCAGTTATACTAGCGGGGGCCGCTACACCGGGGAGCTGTTTTTT
size: few
D: TRBD2
V: TRBV6-2/TRBV6-3
J: TRBJ2-2

CDR3: CASSPPTGELFF
DNA: TGTGCCAGCAGCCCTCCCACCGGGGAGCTGTTTTTT
size: many
D: -
V: TRBV7-2
J: TRBJ2-2

CDR3: CSAKFGDTQYF
DNA: TGCAGTGCTAAATTTGGAGATACGCAGTATTTT
size: -
D: -
V: TRBV20-1
J: TRBJ2-3

CDR3: CASSPTSEKTQYF
DNA: TGTGCCAGCAGCCCGACTAGCGAAAAGACCCAGTACTTC
size: many
D: TRBD2
V: TRBV7-9
J: TRBJ2-5

CDR3: CASSLGGTGSTDTQYF
DNA: TGTGCCAGCAGCTTAGGGGGGACAGGGAGCACAGATACGCAGTATTTT
size: many
D: TRBD1
V: TRBV7-2
J: TRBJ2-3

CDR3: CASSGRIPQPQHF
DNA: TGTGCCAGCAGTGGACGGATCCCTCAGCCCCAGCATTTT
size: many
D: -
V: TRBV6-1
J: TRBJ1-5

CDR3: CASSQGHFLDNSPLHF
DNA: TGTGCCAGCAGCCAGGGACATTTTCTGGATAATTCACCCCTCCACTTT
size: many
D: -
V: TRBV7-8
J: TRBJ1-6

CDR3: CASSQERMGQYQETQYF
DNA: TGCGCCAGCAGCCAAGAAAGAATGGGACAGTACCAAGAGACCCAGTACTTC
size: -
D: TRBD1
V: TRBV4-1
J: TRBJ2-5

CDR3: CASSFGYGGAVNEQFF
DNA: TGTGCCAGCAGCTTTGGTTACGGGGGGGCCGTCAATGAGCAGTTCTTC
size: few
D: TRBD2
V: TRBV7-8
J: TRBJ2-1

CDR3: CASSLMQSTYGYTF
DNA: TGTGCCAGCAGCTTGATGCAGAGCACATATGGCTACACCTTC
size: many
D: -
V: TRBV7-2
J: TRBJ1-2

CDR3: CASSPPTGTGNEKLFF
DNA: TGTGCCAGCAGCCCACCTACCGGGACAGGGAATGAAAAACTGTTTTTT
size: -
D: TRBD1
V: TRBV7-9
J: TRBJ1-4

CDR3: CSAPGGTGNVNYGYTF
DNA: TGCAGTGCTCCAGGAGGGACAGGGAATGTGAACTATGGCTACACCTTC
size: -
D: TRBD1
V: TRBV20-1
J: TRBJ1-2